This is a list of T cell receptor beta chains from one sample in a study of blood T cells in healthy people across ages. TCRdb passed the 5' RACE reads through MiXCR, listing each CDR3 protein once. The sample has about 1.5 million distinct CDR3 sequences; 35% to 45% are singletons. The sequenced sample consisted of blood. The source of these receptors is a woman between 18 and 29 years old in good health. Each CDR3 is given with its conserved first and last residue. The order of the fields is clone size, D gene, J gene, V gene, CDR3 DNA, CDR3 protein. D genes are given only for firm matches. The listing skips clone size in some rows; elsewhere it reads once, few, many or a size class.

abundance: -; d_gene: TRBD2; j_gene: TRBJ2-3; v_gene: TRBV10-3; CDR3nt: TGTGCCATCAGTGAGGAAGCGGGAGGGCCTGATACGCAGTATTTT; CDR3aa: CAISEEAGGPDTQYF
abundance: -; d_gene: TRBD2; j_gene: TRBJ2-1; v_gene: TRBV7-9; CDR3nt: TGTGCCAGCAGCTTAGTTGGGACTAGCGGAGAGACCCGGTTCTTC; CDR3aa: CASSLVGTSGETRFF
abundance: once; d_gene: TRBD1; j_gene: TRBJ1-4; v_gene: TRBV27; CDR3nt: TGTGCCAGCAGTTCAAGGACAGGGGGCCGGGAAAAACTGTTTTTT; CDR3aa: CASSSRTGGREKLFF
abundance: -; d_gene: TRBD2; j_gene: TRBJ2-5; v_gene: TRBV12-3/TRBV12-4; CDR3nt: TGTGCCAGAAGTCCGGGGGGACTAGCGGAAGGGGAGACCCAGTACTTC; CDR3aa: CARSPGGLAEGETQYF
abundance: -; d_gene: -; j_gene: TRBJ1-1; v_gene: TRBV11-2; CDR3nt: TGTGCCAGCAGCTTATACGAGCCTTGGGACACTGAAGCTTTCTTT; CDR3aa: CASSLYEPWDTEAFF
abundance: few; d_gene: TRBD1; j_gene: TRBJ2-5; v_gene: TRBV4-3; CDR3nt: TGCGCCAGCAGCCAAGAAAGGGGGCAGGTCGCAGAGACCCAGTACTTC; CDR3aa: CASSQERGQVAETQYF
abundance: few; d_gene: -; j_gene: TRBJ2-7; v_gene: TRBV9; CDR3nt: TGTGCCAGCAGCGTCGCGGACAGCCATTTCTACGAGCAGTACTTC; CDR3aa: CASSVADSHFYEQYF
abundance: many; d_gene: -; j_gene: TRBJ2-7; v_gene: TRBV7-8; CDR3nt: TGTGCCAGCAGCTTAGCGGTCGGGGTACAGTACGAGCAGTACTTC; CDR3aa: CASSLAVGVQYEQYF
abundance: -; d_gene: TRBD1; j_gene: TRBJ1-1; v_gene: TRBV20-1; CDR3nt: TGCAGTGCTTGCCGGGACAGGGGTTCGACTGAAGCTTTCTTT; CDR3aa: CSACRDRGSTEAFF
abundance: -; d_gene: -; j_gene: TRBJ1-2; v_gene: TRBV5-1; CDR3nt: TGCGCCAGCAGCCCGGGGGCAGGGAAGGATGGCTACACCTTC; CDR3aa: CASSPGAGKDGYTF
abundance: few; d_gene: TRBD2; j_gene: TRBJ2-7; v_gene: TRBV7-2; CDR3nt: TGTGCCAGCAGCTTAAGGTCTAGCGGTCGCTCCTACGAGCAGTACTTC; CDR3aa: CASSLRSSGRSYEQYF
abundance: -; d_gene: TRBD1; j_gene: TRBJ2-5; v_gene: TRBV6-2/TRBV6-3; CDR3nt: TGTGCCAGCAGCACAGGACAGGTTGGACAAGAGACCCAGTACTTC; CDR3aa: CASSTGQVGQETQYF
abundance: -; d_gene: -; j_gene: TRBJ1-3; v_gene: TRBV4-1; CDR3nt: TGCGCCAGCAGCCGGATCCGGGACTTACCCTCTGGAAACACCATATATTTT; CDR3aa: CASSRIRDLPSGNTIYF
abundance: -; d_gene: TRBD1; j_gene: TRBJ1-6; v_gene: TRBV20-1; CDR3nt: TGTAGTGCACCCGACAGGGCGAAAAATTCACCCCTCCACTTT; CDR3aa: CSAPDRAKNSPLHF
abundance: -; d_gene: -; j_gene: TRBJ2-7; v_gene: TRBV5-4; CDR3nt: TGTGCCACAAGCGTCGGTTCCTACGAGCAGTACTTC; CDR3aa: CATSVGSYEQYF
abundance: -; d_gene: TRBD1; j_gene: TRBJ1-1; v_gene: TRBV16; CDR3nt: TGTGCCAGAACGAGAGGGGACAGCCGTGAAGCTTTCTTT; CDR3aa: CARTRGDSREAFF
abundance: -; d_gene: -; j_gene: TRBJ1-2; v_gene: TRBV20-1; CDR3nt: TGCAGTGCTATGGGCAGGTTTGCTAACTATGGCTACACCTTC; CDR3aa: CSAMGRFANYGYTF
abundance: -; d_gene: TRBD1; j_gene: TRBJ1-5; v_gene: TRBV27; CDR3nt: TGTGCCAGCAGTTTACTTACACAGGGGGGGATCGCCAATCAGCCCCAGCATTTT; CDR3aa: CASSLLTQGGIANQPQHF
abundance: -; d_gene: -; j_gene: TRBJ1-6; v_gene: TRBV12-3/TRBV12-4; CDR3nt: TGTGCCAGCAGTTCGACCGAGAATTCACCCCTCCACTTT; CDR3aa: CASSSTENSPLHF
abundance: -; d_gene: TRBD2; j_gene: TRBJ2-5; v_gene: TRBV20-1; CDR3nt: TGCAGTGCGTTAGCGGGAGCGGGTAATGAGCAGTACTTC; CDR3aa: CSALAGAGNEQYF
abundance: -; d_gene: TRBD1; j_gene: TRBJ1-2; v_gene: TRBV12-3/TRBV12-4; CDR3nt: TGTGCCAGCAGTACACAGGGGACAAACTATGGCTACACCTTC; CDR3aa: CASSTQGTNYGYTF
abundance: -; d_gene: TRBD1; j_gene: TRBJ1-1; v_gene: TRBV11-2; CDR3nt: TGTGCCAGCAGCAATCCCCGCAGGGGGAGAATGGCTTTCTTT; CDR3aa: CASSNPRRGRMAFF
abundance: few; d_gene: -; j_gene: TRBJ2-7; v_gene: TRBV15; CDR3nt: TGTGCCACAGAAAACCGCTACGAGCAGTACTTC; CDR3aa: CATENRYEQYF
abundance: -; d_gene: -; j_gene: TRBJ2-5; v_gene: TRBV29-1; CDR3nt: TGCAGCGTTGCCGGGTTGGCCAGCGAGACCCAGTACTTC; CDR3aa: CSVAGLASETQYF
abundance: -; d_gene: TRBD1; j_gene: TRBJ2-7; v_gene: TRBV18; CDR3nt: TGTGCCAGCACGAGGACAGGGGTGGCCTACGAGCAGTACTTC; CDR3aa: CASTRTGVAYEQYF
abundance: -; d_gene: TRBD1; j_gene: TRBJ1-2; v_gene: TRBV27; CDR3nt: TGTGCCAGCAGTTTATCCGGGACAGGGTATGGCTACACCTTC; CDR3aa: CASSLSGTGYGYTF
abundance: -; d_gene: TRBD2; j_gene: TRBJ2-4; v_gene: TRBV7-2; CDR3nt: TGTGCCAGCAGCTTAGGGCTAGCGGGGGTCGCCAAAAACATTCAGTACTTC; CDR3aa: CASSLGLAGVAKNIQYF
abundance: few; d_gene: TRBD2; j_gene: TRBJ2-7; v_gene: TRBV7-8; CDR3nt: TGTGCCAGCAGCTTTGTTGGGCGGGAGAAAAGGTCGAACGAGCAGTACTTC; CDR3aa: CASSFVGREKRSNEQYF
abundance: few; d_gene: -; j_gene: TRBJ1-5; v_gene: TRBV3-1; CDR3nt: TGTGCCAGCAGCCAAGACGCGAGTGACAGCCAGCCCCAGCATTTT; CDR3aa: CASSQDASDSQPQHF
abundance: -; d_gene: -; j_gene: TRBJ2-1; v_gene: TRBV7-2; CDR3nt: TGTGCCAGCAGCAGTGGACTCGGTGAGCAGTTCTTC; CDR3aa: CASSSGLGEQFF
abundance: -; d_gene: -; j_gene: TRBJ2-3; v_gene: TRBV7-2; CDR3nt: TGTGCCAGCAGTCCGGCCGTGGCAGAAGGGGATACGCAGTATTTT; CDR3aa: CASSPAVAEGDTQYF
abundance: -; d_gene: TRBD1; j_gene: TRBJ2-5; v_gene: TRBV7-7; CDR3nt: TGTGCTAGCAGCGGTAACAGGGGGCATCAAGAGACCCAGTACTTC; CDR3aa: CASSGNRGHQETQYF
abundance: -; d_gene: -; j_gene: TRBJ2-1; v_gene: TRBV6-5; CDR3nt: TGTGCCAGCAGTGACTCGATTCAGAATGAGCAGTTCTTC; CDR3aa: CASSDSIQNEQFF
abundance: -; d_gene: -; j_gene: TRBJ2-3; v_gene: TRBV10-3; CDR3nt: TGTGCCGTCAGTTCCGGGACGAGCACAGATACGCAGTATTTT; CDR3aa: CAVSSGTSTDTQYF
abundance: -; d_gene: -; j_gene: TRBJ2-1; v_gene: TRBV27; CDR3nt: TGTGCCAGCAGTTTATTTACAGGGCCCTACAATGAGCAGTTCTTC; CDR3aa: CASSLFTGPYNEQFF
abundance: -; d_gene: -; j_gene: TRBJ2-3; v_gene: TRBV24-1; CDR3nt: TGTGCCACCAGTTCGTCCCCCGCAGATACGCAGTATTTT; CDR3aa: CATSSSPADTQYF
abundance: -; d_gene: -; j_gene: TRBJ2-7; v_gene: TRBV11-1; CDR3nt: TGTGCCAGCAGCTTAAGTCATTATGCCCCATACAATGAGCAGTACTTC; CDR3aa: CASSLSHYAPYNEQYF
abundance: -; d_gene: -; j_gene: TRBJ1-1; v_gene: TRBV5-1; CDR3nt: TGCGCCAGCAGCTTGGTAGGTCCCGGGAACACTGAAGCTTTCTTT; CDR3aa: CASSLVGPGNTEAFF
abundance: many; d_gene: -; j_gene: TRBJ2-1; v_gene: TRBV27; CDR3nt: TGTGCCAGCAGTTTATGGGTGAACAATGAGCAGTTCTTC; CDR3aa: CASSLWVNNEQFF
abundance: -; d_gene: -; j_gene: TRBJ2-1; v_gene: TRBV24-1; CDR3nt: TGTGCCACCAGTGGGGGCCCGGGAGATGGGTTTATGAATGAGCAGTTCTTC; CDR3aa: CATSGGPGDGFMNEQFF